The 24 T cell receptor beta chains below were found in one sample sequenced in a study of human T cells and chemical hapten exposure. Individual cDNA molecules received unique molecular identifiers in the library. TCRdb used MiXCR to reprocess the reads, holding one entry per CDR3 protein. The top ten clones hold 11% of a sample with about 3,100 distinct CDR3 sequences, nearly 50% of them seen once. Whole blood, unfractionated, served as the material for total RNA extraction. The sequencing sample was made of whole blood. The receptors come from a human donor who had alopecia or was a healthy volunteer (not recorded which). Some clones in this sample may be carry-over from other donors' samples. This table probably holds off-target reads from a library built for another chain.

The gene calls are TRBV10-2 and TRBJ2-7; D is ambiguous. V lost 8 bases and J 1 base, leaving 6 bases between the germline ends. The CDR3 covers 11 residues. The germline CDR1 and CDR2 sequences are WSHSY and SAAADI. The CDR3 spells CASRQSYEQYF. The CDR3 DNA follows: TGCGCCAGCCGCCAGTCCTACGAGCAGTACTTC.

The chain employs TRBV7-3 and TRBJ2-1; TRBD2 aligns across 8 bases. Germline V gives CDR1 SGHTA, CDR2 FQGTGA. Trimming cost V 5 bases and J 4 bases; bases outside gene matches: 7. CDR3 length: 15 residues. The CDR3 reads CASSPTSGHYNEQFF. Written as DNA, the CDR3 is TGTGCCAGCAGCCCAACTAGCGGACATTACAATGAGCAGTTCTTC.

The chain is built from TRBV3-2 and TRBJ2-3; the table's TRBD2 call for D was not verified on the DNA. TRBV3-2 is a recognized pseudogene. CDR3 length: 18 amino acids. The CDR3: CASSHPAENPGGTDTQYF. The CDR3 DNA follows: TGTGCCAGCAGCCACCCGGCGGAAAACCCTGGAGGGACAGATACGCAGTATTTT.

V gene TRBV29-1 combines with J gene TRBJ2-5; perhaps D is TRBD1 or TRBD2 (5 bases each). Between the trimmed V and J ends, which lost 2 bases and 2 bases, there was a span of 9 bases. This CDR3 region has 13 residues. Germline V CDR1 and CDR2: SQVTM, ANQGSEA. CDR3 sequence reads: CSVEPGPQETQYF. CDR3 nucleotide sequence: TGCAGCGTTGAACCGGGACCGCAAGAGACCCAGTACTTC. Variable domain in full (rest from reference TRBV29-1 and TRBJ2-5): SAVISQKPSRDICQRGTSLTIQCQVDSQVTMMFWYRQQPGQSLTLIATANQGSEATYESGFVIDKFPISRPNLTFSTLTVSNMSPEDSSIYLCSVEPGPQETQYFGPGTRLLVL.

This clonotype was seen only once. This chain connects TRBV2 to TRBJ2-6; 9 bases map to TRBD1. This CDR3 has 16 residues. Losses at the gene ends were 8 bases for V and 0 bases for J; bases not matched to a gene: 5. Germline lookup yields CDR1 SNHLY and CDR2 FYNNEI. The CDR3 sequence is CASWGTGLSGANVLTF. The CDR3 nucleotides are TGTGCCAGCTGGGGGACAGGGCTCTCTGGGGCCAACGTCCTGACTTTC.

V usage is TRBV20-1 and J usage is TRBJ2-1, with 8 bases aligning to TRBD1. CDR3 length: 16 residues. Germline trimming cut 2 bases from V and 4 bases from J; bases unmatched to any gene: 10. Germline loops: CDR1 DFQATT, CDR2 SNEGSKA (reference sequence). This CDR3 is CSARPMPRQGYNEQFF. The CDR3 region has the DNA TGCAGTGCTAGACCAATGCCCAGACAGGGGTACAATGAGCAGTTCTTC.

The gene calls are TRBV12-3 or TRBV12-4 and TRBJ2-5; D remains ambiguous. The CDR3 has 12 amino acids. Trimming cost V 3 bases and J 5 bases, with 7 bases left between them. The CDR3: CASSLAPETQYF. In DNA form, the CDR3 reads TGTGCCAGCAGTTTGGCCCCCGAGACCCAGTACTTC.

The chain carries TRBV6-6 and TRBJ2-6; D is ambiguous. Germline V lookup: CDR1 MNHNY, CDR2 SVGAGI (reference sequence). The CDR3 covers 17 residues. V was pared by 2 bases and J by 0 bases, with 11 bases between. The DNA of the CDR3 is TGTGCCAGCAGTTACGGGGTATATTCCTCTGGGGCCAACGTCCTGACTTTC. Protein: CASSYGVYSSGANVLTF.

The chain carries TRBV10-1 and TRBJ2-5; D not resolved. With 7 bases removed from V and 2 bases from J, the gap between germline ends came to 11 bases. Germline assignment: CDR1 WNHNN and CDR2 SYGVQD (reference sequence). CDR3 length equals 13 residues. CDR3 in amino acids: CASKPPGQETQYF. The CDR3 DNA reads as TGCGCCAGCAAACCCCCAGGACAAGAGACCCAGTACTTC.

The chain joins TRBV6-6 to TRBJ2-7, with D possibly TRBD1 on 5 matching bases. Germline V gives CDR1 MNHNY, CDR2 SVGAGI (reference sequence). V was trimmed by 2 bases and J by 1 base, leaving 18 bases between them. This CDR3 contains 17 residues. The CDR3 reads CASSYDQDMKPSYEQYF. CDR3 DNA sequence: TGTGCCAGCAGTTACGACCAGGACATGAAACCGTCCTACGAGCAGTACTTC.

This clonotype was counted between two and nine times. The CDR3 is CASSLVDRRYEQYF. The CDR3 region has the DNA TGCGCCAGCAGCTTGGTGGACAGGCGCTACGAGCAGTACTTC. V is TRBV5-1 and J is TRBJ2-7, with TRBD1 matching 7 bases. Losses at the gene ends were 0 bases for V and 3 bases for J; bases not matched to a gene: 3. The CDR3 is made up of 14 amino acids. CDR1 is SGHRS, CDR2 YFSETQ, per germline. The whole variable domain, remainder taken from reference TRBV5-1 and TRBJ2-7, is KAGVTQTPRYLIKTRGQQVTLSCSPISGHRSVSWYQQTPGQGLQFLFEYFSETQRNKGNFPGRFSGRQFSNSRSEMNVSTLELGDSALYLCASSLVDRRYEQYFGPGTRLTVT.

This rearrangement joins TRBV3-1 to TRBJ2-5; D ambiguous. V dropped 4 bases and J dropped 2 bases, with 11 bases sitting between them. CDR3 size: 14 residues. Germline V gene sequence: CDR1 LGHDT, CDR2 YNNKEL (reference sequence). This chain's CDR3 is CASSLRLGQETQYF. Written as DNA, the CDR3 is TGTGCCAGCAGCCTAAGACTGGGGCAAGAGACCCAGTACTTC.

CDR3: CATSLGQRGTGELFF. The DNA for the CDR3 is TGTGCCACCAGCCTTGGACAGCGGGGTACCGGGGAGCTGTTTTTT. This sequence joins TRBV19 and TRBJ2-2; tentative D call: TRBD2 (7 bases). Trimming took 10 bases from V and 5 from J, leaving 20 bases between them. CDR1 is LNHDA, CDR2 SQIVND, per germline (reference sequence). This CDR3 has 15 amino acids.

A few counts support this clonotype. V is TRBV20-1 and J is TRBJ2-7; 13 bases map to TRBD2. The length of the CDR3 is 17 residues. Germline V gene data show CDR1 as DFQATT and CDR2 as SNEGSKA (reference sequence). Trimming at V came to 1 base and at J to 0 bases, leaving 6 bases not matched to a gene. The CDR3 here is CSARGPGTSGISYEQYF. CDR3 coding DNA: TGCAGTGCTAGAGGCCCCGGGACTAGCGGGATCTCCTACGAGCAGTACTTC.

The rearrangement links TRBV11-2 to TRBJ2-1, with D possibly being TRBD2 (6 bases). The germline CDR1 and CDR2 sequences are SGHAT and FQNNGV. The CDR3 runs to 14 residues. Trimming removed 4 bases from V and 2 bases from J, with 9 bases in between. The CDR3 bases are TGTGCCAGCAGCTCCGGACTAACCTACAATGAGCAGTTCTTC. The encoded protein is CASSSGLTYNEQFF.

The DNA of the CDR3 is TGTGCCAGCAGCTCTTCTTTGGAGCAGTTCTTC. Protein product: CASSSSLEQFF. This chain uses TRBV7-9 with TRBJ2-1; no clear D gene. The CDR3 runs to 11 residues. Germline loops: CDR1 SEHNR, CDR2 FQNEAQ (reference sequence). V lost 4 bases and J 10 bases, leaving 8 bases between the germline ends.

The gene calls are TRBV11-2 and TRBJ2-7; 9 nucleotides match TRBD1. The CDR3 extends over 15 amino acids. The V and J ends lost 5 bases and 2 bases, in that order; junction bases with no gene match: 7. Germline V gene sequence: CDR1 SGHAT, CDR2 FQNNGV. This CDR3 reads CASSRTGTGPYEQYF. CDR3 nucleotide sequence: TGTGCCAGCAGCCGGACCGGGACAGGGCCCTACGAGCAGTACTTC.

The chain has TRBV5-1 and TRBJ2-7, with 9 bases matching TRBD1. Germline trimming cut 0 bases from V and 3 bases from J; bases unmatched to any gene: 4. From germline, CDR1 is SGHRS and CDR2 YFSETQ. This CDR3 spans 15 amino acids. CDR3 DNA sequence: TGCGCCAGCAGCTTGGGGGACAGGGAGGTCTACGAGCAGTACTTC. Amino acids: CASSLGDREVYEQYF. Drawing the rest from reference TRBV5-1 and TRBJ2-7, the complete variable domain is KAGVTQTPRYLIKTRGQQVTLSCSPISGHRSVSWYQQTPGQGLQFLFEYFSETQRNKGNFPGRFSGRQFSNSRSEMNVSTLELGDSALYLCASSLGDREVYEQYFGPGTRLTVT.

The chain recombines TRBV20-1 with TRBJ2-1; D ambiguous. Trimming took 3 bases from V and 0 from J, leaving 15 bases between them. Germline-derived CDR1 and CDR2 are DFQATT and SNEGSKA (reference sequence). The CDR3 totals 16 residues. The CDR3 nucleotides read TGCAGTGCTAGCCCCTCGGTAGGAGACTCCTACAATGAGCAGTTCTTC. Residues: CSASPSVGDSYNEQFF.

This clonotype has more than one count but fewer than ten. The chain employs TRBV11-1 and TRBJ2-1; a weak D match, TRBD2 (6 bases). The CDR3 runs to 15 residues. Trimming took off 3 bases at V and 8 bases at J, with 17 bases between the two ends. The germline V gene encodes CDR1 SGHAT and CDR2 FQDESV (reference sequence). CDR3 nucleotide sequence: TGTGCCAGCAGCTTTTCCCGGGACTGGGGCTATGAGCAGTTCTTC. It translates to CASSFSRDWGYEQFF.

The genes are TRBV18 and TRBJ2-3; D remains unclear. Deletions cut 5 bases from V and 11 bases from J, with 14 bases between. The germline CDR1 and CDR2 sequences are KGHSH and LQKENI. The CDR3 is made up of 12 amino acids. Written as DNA, the CDR3 is TGTGCCAGCTCATTTGAAGGGCGAAGGCAGTATTTT. Amino acids: CASSFEGRRQYF. The entire variable domain, with the rest obtained from reference TRBV18 and TRBJ2-3, is as follows: NAGVMQNPRHLVRRRGQEARLRCSPMKGHSHVYWYRQLPEEGLKFMVYLQKENIIDESGMPKERFSAEFPKEGPSILRIQQVVRGDSAAYFCASSFEGRRQYFGPGTRLTVL.

The chain is built from TRBV29-1 and TRBJ2-1; D remains ambiguous. Germline V CDR1 and CDR2: SQVTM, ANQGSEA. Trimming removed 0 bases at V and 5 bases at J, with 8 bases between. This CDR3 region has 13 residues. The CDR3 reads CSVEDPRHNEQFF. CDR3 bases: TGCAGCGTTGAAGATCCTAGACACAATGAGCAGTTCTTC.

This chain connects TRBV14 to TRBJ1-3; maybe TRBD1 (5 bases). Trimming took off 4 bases at V and 2 bases at J, with 9 bases between the two ends. Germline assignment: CDR1 SGHDN and CDR2 FVKESK. This CDR3 has 14 amino acids. The CDR3 sequence is CASSPLGPGNTIYF. The DNA of the CDR3 is TGTGCCAGCAGCCCCCTGGGGCCTGGAAACACCATATATTTT.

V is TRBV4-2 and J is TRBJ2-1; 14 nucleotides match TRBD2. The germline gives CDR1 LGHNA, CDR2 YNFKEQ. CDR3 size: 19 residues. Unmatched junction bases numbered 5, after V lost 1 base and J lost 0 bases. CDR3 sequence reads: CASSQVAGTSGSSYNEQFF. CDR3 nucleotides: TGTGCCAGCAGCCAAGTGGCAGGGACTAGCGGGAGCTCCTACAATGAGCAGTTCTTC.